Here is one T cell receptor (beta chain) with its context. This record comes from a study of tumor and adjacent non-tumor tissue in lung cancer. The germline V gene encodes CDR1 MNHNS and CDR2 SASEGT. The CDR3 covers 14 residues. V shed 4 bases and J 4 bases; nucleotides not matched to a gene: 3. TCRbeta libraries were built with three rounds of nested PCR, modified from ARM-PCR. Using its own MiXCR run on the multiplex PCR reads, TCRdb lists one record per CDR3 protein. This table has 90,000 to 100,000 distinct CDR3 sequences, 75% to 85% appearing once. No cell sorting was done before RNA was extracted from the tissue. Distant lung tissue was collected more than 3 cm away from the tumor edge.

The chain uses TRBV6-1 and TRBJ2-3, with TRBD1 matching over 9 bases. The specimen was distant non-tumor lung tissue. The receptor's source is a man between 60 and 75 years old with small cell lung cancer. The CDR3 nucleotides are TGTGCCAGCAGTGTGGGACAGGGATCAGATACGCAGTATTTT. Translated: CASSVGQGSDTQYF.